This T cell receptor (beta chain) was obtained from a study of STAT3 mutations in large granular lymphocyte leukemia. Study-level background: More than half of T-LGLL patients received immunosuppressive therapy.

Repertoires were generated with immunoSEQ multiplex PCR, while TCRdb's copy carries only in-frame clones and drops some. This sample carries thousands of clones, about three quarters of them seen once, and the ten largest clones take 45% to 55%. Findings of the study overall: Every T-LGLL patient had at least one immunodominant TCRbeta clonotype.

Per the germline V gene, CDR1 is GTSNPN and CDR2 is SVGIG (reference sequence). CDR3 length: 15 amino acids. Trimming took 0 bases from V and 7 from J, leaving 16 bases between them. As to this clone: Its antigen is still unknown.

The specimen was PBMCs. This sequence originates from a human donor with T large granular lymphocyte leukemia. Some clones in this sample may be carry-over from other donors' samples. This chain connects TRBV30 to TRBJ2-1; D assignment may be TRBD1 or TRBD2 (5 bases each). CDR3 in DNA: TGTGCCTGGAGTGTACCCGGGACCCCGAGGAATGAGCAGTTCTTC. Translation gives CAWSVPGTPRNEQFF.